This T cell receptor (beta chain) emerged from a study of T cells after yellow fever vaccination (dated by TCRdb to between 2018 and 2020). Looking at the study overall: The SMART-Seq v4 Ultra Low Input RNA kit was used to prepare libraries from fractions with low cell numbers. Bulk TCR alpha and beta repertoires were sequenced longitudinally to track T-cell clones before and after primary and booster YFV17D yellow fever vaccination. Blood samples were taken at several timepoints before and after primary and secondary immunization, and bulk PBMC replicates and cell subsets were isolated. Two healthy male donors, one aged 18 to 29 and one aged 30 to 40 years, made up the cohort.

TCR cDNA was synthesized by 5'RACE template switching, through which a universal primer site and unique molecular identifiers were introduced. cDNA synthesis was primed from both the TCR alpha and TCR beta constant segments. Two PCR steps were used to amplify libraries, with sample barcodes and sequencing adapters being added in the second step. Sequencing of the libraries was done on either Illumina HiSeq 2500 (2x100 bp) or NovaSeq (2x150 bp). As for the original processing: MIGEC handled demultiplexing of reads and collapsing into UMI consensus sequences, while MiXCR performed V(D)J alignment. Using edgeR on replicate PBMC samples, clonotypes were called vaccine-responding if FDR was below 0.01 and the log2 fold change was above 5 up to day 15. CD4 or CD8 identity was assigned to each bulk clonotype according to whether the clonotype was present at higher abundance in the sequenced CD4 repertoire or the sequenced CD8 repertoire. Clonotypes enriched at least 10-fold in dextramer-positive over dextramer-negative fractions were defined as NS4B-specific, and CD4-biased clonotypes were excluded. Clones were called with MiXCR by TCRdb after fastp trimmed the public reads at Q25, and only in-frame beta chains were retained. CDR3 protein sequences are deduplicated, and each keeps its most common genes and DNA. For this entry, the V and J calls and clone size follow TCRdb and not the study's own pipeline. The table for this sample lists 96,000 or so distinct CDR3 sequences; roughly 10% of them were counted only once. The ten largest clones take up around 17% of the sample.

Broad study findings and their caveats: After the booster, most clones that had expanded after primary vaccination were detected again (around 97% of CD4 and 88% of CD8), suggesting broad maintenance of memory. Computational filtering was required because FACS-sorted repertoires could contain abundant contaminating clonotypes from the bulk population. The study included only a couple of donors, which limits how far the findings can be generalized. The secondary T-cell response was found to be weaker but faster than the primary response, with a peak reached on day 5 rather than on day 15. A small fraction of clonotypes showed up in both the CD4 and CD8 compartments, probably as a result of convergent recombination.

The treatment or condition label, as the study defines it: live attenuated yellow fever vaccine strain. A standard Ficoll-Paque protocol was used to isolate PBMCs from peripheral blood. With anti-CD3 and anti-CD8 staining plus a dextramer loaded with the yellow fever NS4B epitope peptide, the researchers sorted epitope-specific CD8 T cells. RNA was extracted with TriZol from bulk PBMCs, CD4 and CD8 fractions, and dextramer-positive and dextramer-negative fractions. With respect to this clonotype: No quality values exist for individual bases; no much larger clone is one base distant.

Trimming accounts for 7 bases at V and 5 bases at J, while the number of junction bases matched to no gene is 11. The germline V gene (reference sequence) supplies CDR1 MNHEY and CDR2 SMNVEV. The CDR3 runs 16 amino acids, cysteine and phenylalanine included. The CDR3 DNA has 48 bases and is translated from base 1. The receptor comes from a man younger than 35 who received the YFV17D yellow fever vaccine. The input for sequencing was CD8+ T cells not binding an NS4B(214-222) dextramer, sorted from PBMCs, taken around 16 days after the first yellow fever vaccination. The cell subset or site label on this specimen signifies: NS4B epitope dextramer-negative CD8 T cells. The rearrangement joined TRBV27 to TRBJ2-1, with 10 bases aligning to TRBD2. The sequenced DNA is TGTGCCAGCACCGACGCGGGGCTAGCGGGGGACAATGAGCAGTTCTTC. Its protein reads: CASTDAGLAGDNEQFF.